This T cell receptor beta chain appears in the sequencing data of a study of cytomegalovirus exposure and HLA in healthy donors. Regarding donors, all were healthy bone marrow donors. Study-wide findings and caveats: It was only CMV serostatus that was available as immune exposure information. Some TCR beta chains (approximately 180 of them) were listed as cytomegalovirus-associated. HLA-A and HLA-B allele assignments for most subjects were reportedly predicted accurately using TCR beta sequences.

With 60 Vbeta and 13 Jbeta primers, the PCR was carried out. Sequencing used immunoSEQ multiplex PCR; TCRdb keeps in-frame clones, though not all of them. The table shows 160,000 or so clones, with approximately 79% occurring only once. Notes on this clone: The antigen is undetermined.

Germline V gene lookup returns CDR1 KGHSH and CDR2 LQKENI. V shed 3 bases and J shed 4 bases, with 13 bases lying between them. The CDR3 runs 14 residues. The sample was PBMCs. The chain combines TRBV18 with TRBJ2-7; D is perhaps TRBD2 (6 bases). The clonotype was recovered from a man between 40 and 49 years old in good health and CMV-seropositive. The CDR3 loop is CASSPPGLLYEQYF. As DNA, the CDR3 is TGTGCCAGCTCACCCCCGGGACTGCTATACGAGCAGTACTTC. The variable domain in full, with the rest retrieved from reference TRBV18 and TRBJ2-7, is NAGVMQNPRHLVRRRGQEARLRCSPMKGHSHVYWYRQLPEEGLKFMVYLQKENIIDESGMPKERFSAEFPKEGPSILRIQQVVRGDSAAYFCASSPPGLLYEQYFGPGTRLTVT.